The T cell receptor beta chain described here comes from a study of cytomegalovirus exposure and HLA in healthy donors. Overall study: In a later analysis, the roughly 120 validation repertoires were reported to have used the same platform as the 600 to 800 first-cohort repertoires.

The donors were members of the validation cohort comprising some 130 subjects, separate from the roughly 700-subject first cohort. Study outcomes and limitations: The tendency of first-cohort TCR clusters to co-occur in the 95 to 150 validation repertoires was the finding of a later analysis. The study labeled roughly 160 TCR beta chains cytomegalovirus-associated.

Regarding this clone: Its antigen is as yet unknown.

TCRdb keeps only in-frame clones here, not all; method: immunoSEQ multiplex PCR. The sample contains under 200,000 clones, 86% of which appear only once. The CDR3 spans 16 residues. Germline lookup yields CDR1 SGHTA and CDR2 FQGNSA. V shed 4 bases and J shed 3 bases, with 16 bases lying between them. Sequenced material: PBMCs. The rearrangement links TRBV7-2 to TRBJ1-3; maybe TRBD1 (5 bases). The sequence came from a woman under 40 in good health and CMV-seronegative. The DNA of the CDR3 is TGTGCCAGCAGCTGGACCCCTGGGGGGTTTGGAAACACCATATATTTT. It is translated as CASSWTPGGFGNTIYF. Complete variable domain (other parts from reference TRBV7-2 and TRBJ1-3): GAGVSQSPSNKVTEKGKDVELRCDPISGHTALYWYRQSLGQGLEFLIYFQGNSAPDKSGLPSDRFSAERTGGSVSTLTIQRTQQEDSAVYLCASSWTPGGFGNTIYFGEGSWLTVV.